Here is one TCR beta chain with its context. The antigen is unknown. Trimming pared 4 bases from V and 7 bases from J, leaving 14 bases between. The CDR3 consists of 14 residues. Germline V gives CDR1 MGHDK, CDR2 SYGVNS. The data belong to a study of shared clonotypes between healthy human individuals. Findings of the study overall: Sampling included only blood; tissue repertoires likely differ. Sharing across four donors was highest in naive CD4 (roughly 5%) and lowest in memory CD8 (approximately 0.4%).

The repertoire was sequenced with immunoSEQ multiplex PCR; TCRdb's copy has only in-frame clones and lacks some. The sample has approximately 700,000 clones; approximately 73% are singletons. Investigators divided CD4+ cells into CD45RA+ naive and CD45RA-negative memory subsets. Input material: memory CD4+ T cells sorted from blood. Sample subset: CD45RA-negative fraction. The clonotype was recovered from a woman aged 25 to 45 in good health. V gene TRBV25-1 combines with J gene TRBJ1-5; a weak D match, TRBD1 (6 bases). CDR3 sequence: CASSGPDRSQPQHF. DNA for the CDR3: TGTGCCAGCAGTGGACCTGACAGGTCCCAGCCCCAGCATTTT.